The entry below gives a single T cell receptor (beta chain) sequence along with its context. What this receptor recognizes is not known. No base quality information exists; no much larger clone differs at one position. The source of the sample is a study of Ad26.COV2.S vaccination and SARS-CoV-2 variants (dated by TCRdb to the early 2020s). Background for the entire study: TCRbeta repertoire sequencing served as the tool for gauging how specific and how broad the SARS-CoV-2-reactive T cell receptors were following Ad26.COV2.S vaccination. The TCR-sequenced set comprised about 32 samples: some 20 Ad26.COV2.S vaccine recipients, 5 placebo recipients and 8 SARS-CoV-2 convalescent individuals.

The V and J ends are trimmed by 3 bases and 4 bases, leaving 18 bases between them. The germline V gene (reference sequence) provides CDR1 LNHDA and CDR2 SQIVND. From the cysteine up to the phenylalanine, the CDR3 has a length of 16 residues. Solely the CDR3 DNA is kept, with 48 bases framed from the first base. What this sample's time point label stands for: individuals recovered from natural SARS-CoV-2 infection. TCRbeta CDR3 regions were sequenced with the immunoSEQ Assay. After extraction, genomic DNA underwent amplification by bias-controlled multiplex PCR, followed by high-throughput sequencing. The study's own analysis went as follows. Collapsing and filtering of sequences were performed to quantify the absolute abundance of each unique TCRbeta CDR3 region. T cell fraction was estimated by normalizing TCRbeta template counts to usable DNA, with usable DNA measured through amplification of reference genes found in all nucleated cells. Repertoire TCRs were annotated as SARS-CoV-2-specific by exact matching of V gene, CDR3 amino acid sequence and J gene to a known reactive TCR set. The reference SARS-CoV-2 TCR set came from MIRA and was filtered for enrichment in COVID-19-positive ImmuneCODE repertoires, removing public or cross-reactive TCRs. Based on the MIRA antigens, annotated TCRs were further analysed at the level of specific ORF or position within ORF. Depth was the summed frequency of annotated unique rearrangements, while breadth was defined as annotated unique rearrangements over total unique productive rearrangements. Group comparisons of TCR breadth used two-sided Wilcoxon rank-sum tests. TCRdb re-hosts the immuneACCESS table, in-frame sequences only. Its copies lack some clones; in the studies checked, an unresolved V gene accounts for under half of them, and the cause for the rest is not known. V, J and clone size reflect that table, while D and trimming were determined from the DNA. This sample gives hundreds of thousands of clones in total; about 90% of them show up just once. About 3.8% of the sample is in the top ten clones.

The paper as a whole reports these results and caveats: After vaccination, substantial breadth of spike-specific CD8+ and CD4+ T cell responses was reported. Non-spike TCR breadth was comparable between vaccine and placebo recipients, consistent with the vaccine containing only spike. Spike-specific TCR breadth was higher in Ad26.COV2.S recipients than in placebo recipients (P = 0.0014). The authors noted that the TCR breadth and depth analyses may have underestimated total T cell responses.

The chain is made from TRBV19 and TRBJ1-1; TRBD1 might be the D gene, on 5 matching bases. The TCR originated in a human donor who had recovered from COVID-19. The sample was peripheral blood, taken after recovery from COVID-19. The sequenced DNA is TGTGCCAGTAGTATTAGCCGGGGTAGGGGAGCCACTGAAGCTTTCTTT. Translated, this is CASSISRGRGATEAFF.